What follows is one T cell receptor beta chain and its context. Its antigen is currently unknown. The V segment lost 5 bases and the J segment 8 bases; nucleotides outside the gene matches: 4. CDR3 length equals 12 residues. Per the germline V gene, CDR1 is SGHTA and CDR2 is FQGTGA. 13 Jbeta primers and 60 Vbeta primers were used for the PCR. Assay: immunoSEQ multiplex PCR; the TCRdb copy retains only in-frame clones and omits some. Of under 150,000 clones in the sample, around 79% were seen once. The source of the sample is a study of cytomegalovirus exposure and HLA in healthy donors. The study's findings and limits: In a later analysis, productive TCRs from donors in an Asian-associated ancestry cluster reportedly carried fewer N-insertions than the cohort mean. Previously analyzed data showed that most TCR beta V segments were productive at a frequency of about 90% or about 30%. For TCR beta chains, V- and J-gene trimming was later linked to a missense DCLRE1C variant. It emerged from a later analysis that several of the most significant clusters appeared to be linked to common viral pathogens.

The source is a young woman in good health and CMV-seronegative. The chain joins TRBV7-3 to TRBJ1-2, with 8 bases fitting TRBD1. The material sequenced was PBMCs. The CDR3 loop is CASSRQGLGYTF. The CDR3 DNA sequence: TGTGCCAGCAGCCGACAGGGGTTAGGCTACACCTTC.